This T cell receptor (beta chain) was documented in a study of blood T cells in healthy people across ages. Study-wide results and limits: A roughly linear age-dependent decrease characterized TCR beta diversity per million T cells.

Donors were healthy Caucasian individuals from Russia aged roughly 6 to 90. Each sample gave at least 6.5 million isolated PBMCs. The V end lost 1 base, the J end lost 4 bases, and 11 bases lay between the germline ends. This CDR3 spans 15 amino acids. From germline, CDR1 is SEHNR and CDR2 FQNEAQ (reference sequence). This clonotype was detected ten times or more. No antigen is known for it. Next came a second PCR, run for roughly 7 to 12 cycles, which used a sample-barcoded 5' primer along with a J-beta primer mix. A template-switch adaptor that had 12 random nucleotides put a tag on each cDNA molecule. TCRdb independently ran MiXCR on the 5' RACE reads; one entry per CDR3 protein. The repertoire holds more than 800,000 distinct CDR3 sequences, roughly 26% seen once, with 17% in the top ten.

Sample: blood. The receptor was isolated from a woman of 80 years or more in good health. The chain joins TRBV7-9 to TRBJ2-1; weak D call: TRBD2 (6 bases). The CDR3 DNA reads TGTGCCAGCAGCTTAGGGAGGGACTCTTACAATGAGCAGTTCTTC. This sequence encodes CASSLGRDSYNEQFF. Combining the CDR3 with reference TRBV7-9 and TRBJ2-1 gives the whole variable domain DTGVSQNPRHKITKRGQNVTFRCDPISEHNRLYWYRQTLGQGPEFLTYFQNEAQLEKSRLLSDRFSAERPKGSFSTLEIQRTEQGDSAMYLCASSLGRDSYNEQFFGPGTRLTVL.